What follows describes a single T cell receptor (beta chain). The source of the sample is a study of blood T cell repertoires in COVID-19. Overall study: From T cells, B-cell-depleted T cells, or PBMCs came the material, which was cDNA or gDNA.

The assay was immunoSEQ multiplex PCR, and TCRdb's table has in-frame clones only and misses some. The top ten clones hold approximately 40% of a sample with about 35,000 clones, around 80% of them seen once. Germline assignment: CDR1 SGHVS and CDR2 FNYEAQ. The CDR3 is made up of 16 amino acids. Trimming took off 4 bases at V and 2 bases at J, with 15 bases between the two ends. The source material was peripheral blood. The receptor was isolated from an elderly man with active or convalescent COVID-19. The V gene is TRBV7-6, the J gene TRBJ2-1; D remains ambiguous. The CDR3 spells CASSSPLISPYNEQFF. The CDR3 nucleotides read TGTGCCAGCAGCTCACCTCTAATCTCCCCCTACAATGAGCAGTTCTTC.